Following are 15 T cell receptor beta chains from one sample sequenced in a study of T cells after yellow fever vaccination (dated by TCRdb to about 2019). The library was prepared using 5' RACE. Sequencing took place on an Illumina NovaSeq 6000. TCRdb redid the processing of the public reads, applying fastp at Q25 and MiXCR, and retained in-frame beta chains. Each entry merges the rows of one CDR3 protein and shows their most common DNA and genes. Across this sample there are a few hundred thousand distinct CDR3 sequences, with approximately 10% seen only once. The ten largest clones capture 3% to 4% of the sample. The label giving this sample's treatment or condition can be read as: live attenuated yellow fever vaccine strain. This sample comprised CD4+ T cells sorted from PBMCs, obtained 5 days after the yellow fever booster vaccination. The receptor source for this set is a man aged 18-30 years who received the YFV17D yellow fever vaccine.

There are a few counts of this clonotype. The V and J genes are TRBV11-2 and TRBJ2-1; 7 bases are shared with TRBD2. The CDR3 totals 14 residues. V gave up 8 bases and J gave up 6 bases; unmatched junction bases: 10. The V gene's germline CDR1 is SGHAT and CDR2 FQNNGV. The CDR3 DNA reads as TGTGCCAGCCGGGGCGGGGGTGACCCCAATGAGCAGTTCTTC. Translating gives CASRGGGDPNEQFF. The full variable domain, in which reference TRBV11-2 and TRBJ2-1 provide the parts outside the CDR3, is EAGVAQSPRYKIIEKRQSVAFWCNPISGHATLYWYQQILGQGPKLLIQFQNNGVVDDSQLPKDRFSAERLKGVDSTLKIQPAKLEDSAVYLCASRGGGDPNEQFFGPGTRLTVL.

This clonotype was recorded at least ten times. As DNA, the CDR3 is TGCGCCAGCAGCTTGAAAAGGACAACAGCCACAGATACGCAGTATTTT. As protein: CASSLKRTTATDTQYF. The J gene is TRBJ2-3, the V gene TRBV5-1; a weak D match, TRBD1 (5 bases). The CDR3 length is 16 residues. V lost 1 base, J lost 2 bases, and 14 bases lay in between. Germline-derived CDR1 and CDR2 are SGHRS and YFSETQ.

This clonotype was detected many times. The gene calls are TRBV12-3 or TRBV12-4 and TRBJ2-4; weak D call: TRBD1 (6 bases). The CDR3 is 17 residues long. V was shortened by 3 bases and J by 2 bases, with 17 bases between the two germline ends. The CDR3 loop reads CASSFRDPGQSKNIQYF. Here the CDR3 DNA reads TGTGCCAGCAGTTTTCGGGATCCTGGACAGTCCAAAAACATTCAGTACTTC.

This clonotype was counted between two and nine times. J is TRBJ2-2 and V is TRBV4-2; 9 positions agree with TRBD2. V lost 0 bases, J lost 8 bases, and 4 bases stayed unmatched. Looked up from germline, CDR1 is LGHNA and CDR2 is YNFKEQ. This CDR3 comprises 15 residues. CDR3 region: CASSQDLTSGGELFF. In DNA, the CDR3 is TGTGCCAGCAGCCAAGATCTCACTAGCGGGGGGGAGCTGTTTTTT.

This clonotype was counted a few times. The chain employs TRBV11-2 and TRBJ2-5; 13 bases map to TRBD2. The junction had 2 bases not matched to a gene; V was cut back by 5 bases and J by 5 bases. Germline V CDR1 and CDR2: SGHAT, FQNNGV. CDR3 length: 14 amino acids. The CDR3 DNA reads TGTGCCAGCAGCACGGGACTAGCGGGGGAGACCCAGTACTTC. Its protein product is CASSTGLAGETQYF.

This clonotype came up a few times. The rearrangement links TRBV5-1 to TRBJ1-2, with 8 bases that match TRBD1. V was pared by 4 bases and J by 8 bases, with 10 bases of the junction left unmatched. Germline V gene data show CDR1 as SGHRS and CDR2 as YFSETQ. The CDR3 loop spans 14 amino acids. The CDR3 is CASSVGDRGGGYTF. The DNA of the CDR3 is TGCGCCAGCAGCGTAGGAGACAGGGGCGGGGGCTACACCTTC. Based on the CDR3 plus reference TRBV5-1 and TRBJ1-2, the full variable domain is KAGVTQTPRYLIKTRGQQVTLSCSPISGHRSVSWYQQTPGQGLQFLFEYFSETQRNKGNFPGRFSGRQFSNSRSEMNVSTLELGDSALYLCASSVGDRGGGYTFGSGTRLTVV.

CDR3 nucleotides: TGTGCCAGCAGCCTGCGAGTCCTCACAGATACGCAGTATTTT. It yields the protein CASSLRVLTDTQYF. V usage is TRBV13 and J usage is TRBJ2-3; D remains unclear. Trimming pared 5 bases from V and 2 bases from J, leaving 11 bases between. The CDR3 consists of 14 residues. Germline V gene data show CDR1 as PRHDT and CDR2 as FYEKMQ (reference sequence). Full variable domain (rest looked up from reference TRBV13 and TRBJ2-3): AAGVIQSPRHLIKEKRETATLKCYPIPRHDTVYWYQQGPGQDPQFLISFYEKMQSDKGSIPDRFSAQQFSDYHSELNMSSLELGDSALYFCASSLRVLTDTQYFGPGTRLTVL.

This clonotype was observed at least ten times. CDR3 residues: CASSFDGNQPQHF. CDR3 coding DNA: TGTGCCAGCTCATTTGACGGCAATCAGCCCCAGCATTTT. This sequence joins TRBV18 and TRBJ1-5; unclear D gene. The CDR3 is 13 residues long. Germline V gene data show CDR1 as KGHSH and CDR2 as LQKENI. The V and J ends lost 5 bases and 2 bases respectively, with 7 bases between them.

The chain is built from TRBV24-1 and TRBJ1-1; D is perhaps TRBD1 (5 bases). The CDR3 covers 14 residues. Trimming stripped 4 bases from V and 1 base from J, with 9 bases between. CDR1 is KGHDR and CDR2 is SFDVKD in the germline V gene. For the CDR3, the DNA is TGTGCCACCAGTGAGCTGACAGAGAACACTGAAGCTTTCTTT. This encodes CATSELTENTEAFF.

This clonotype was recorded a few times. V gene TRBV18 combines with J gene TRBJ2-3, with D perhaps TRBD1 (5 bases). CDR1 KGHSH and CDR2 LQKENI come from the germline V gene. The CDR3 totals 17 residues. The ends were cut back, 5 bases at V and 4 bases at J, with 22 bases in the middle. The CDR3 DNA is TGTGCCAGCTCAACTCTCCCTAAAGGGGAAGGATCAGATACGCAGTATTTT. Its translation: CASSTLPKGEGSDTQYF. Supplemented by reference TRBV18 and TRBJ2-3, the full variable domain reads NAGVMQNPRHLVRRRGQEARLRCSPMKGHSHVYWYRQLPEEGLKFMVYLQKENIIDESGMPKERFSAEFPKEGPSILRIQQVVRGDSAAYFCASSTLPKGEGSDTQYFGPGTRLTVL.

The CDR3 DNA sequence: TGTGCCACCAGCAGAGATCGGGCGGGGGCGGCCTCCTACGAGCAGTACGTC. Translation: CATSRDRAGAASYEQYV. The rearrangement joins TRBV15 to TRBJ2-7; D is possibly TRBD2 (7 bases). In germline, CDR1 is LNHNV, CDR2 YYDKDF (reference sequence). Trimming took 0 bases from V and 0 from J, leaving 15 bases between them. The CDR3 sequence is 17 residues long.

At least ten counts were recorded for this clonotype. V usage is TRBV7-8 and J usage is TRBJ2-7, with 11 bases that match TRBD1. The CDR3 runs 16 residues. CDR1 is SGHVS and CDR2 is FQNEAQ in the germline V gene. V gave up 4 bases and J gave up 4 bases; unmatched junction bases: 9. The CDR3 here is CASSSRPGQGGYEQYF. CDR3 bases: TGTGCCAGCAGCTCACGACCGGGACAGGGGGGTTACGAGCAGTACTTC.

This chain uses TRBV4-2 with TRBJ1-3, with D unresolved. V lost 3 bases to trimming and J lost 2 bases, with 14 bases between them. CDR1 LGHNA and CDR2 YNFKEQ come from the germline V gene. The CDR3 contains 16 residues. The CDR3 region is CASSHTTEGTGNTIYF. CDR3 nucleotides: TGTGCCAGCAGCCACACGACCGAAGGGACTGGAAACACCATATATTTT.

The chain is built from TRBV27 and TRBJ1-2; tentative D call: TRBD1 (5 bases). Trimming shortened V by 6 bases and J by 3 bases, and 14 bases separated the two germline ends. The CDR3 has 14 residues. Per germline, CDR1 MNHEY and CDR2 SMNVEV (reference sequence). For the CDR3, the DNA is TGTGCCAGCAGACACTTCGGACAAGACTATGGCTACACCTTC. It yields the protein CASRHFGQDYGYTF.

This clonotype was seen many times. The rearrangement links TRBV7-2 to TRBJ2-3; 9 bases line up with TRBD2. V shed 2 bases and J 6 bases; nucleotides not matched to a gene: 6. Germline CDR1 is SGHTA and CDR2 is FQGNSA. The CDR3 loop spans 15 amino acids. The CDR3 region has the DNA TGTGCCAGCAGCTTATCCGCGGGGGGGCGGGATACGCAGTATTTT. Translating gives CASSLSAGGRDTQYF.